The 9 T cell receptor beta chains below come from one sample, sequenced in a study of shared clonotypes between healthy human individuals. Generated by immunoSEQ multiplex PCR, the TCRdb table keeps only in-frame clones and is missing some. The sample consists of about 2.1 million clones, 93% of them appearing once. Naive CD8 cells lacked CD45RO and underwent positive selection for CCR7, leaving out terminally differentiated effector memory CD45RA+ cells. The sample consisted of naive CD8+ T cells from PBMCs. The receptors here all came from a man between 18 and 35 years old in good health. Some clones in this sample may be carry-over from other donors' samples.

This rearrangement joins TRBV4-3 to TRBJ2-1; D may be TRBD2 (6 bases). Trimming left V 3 bases short and J 4 bases short, with 19 bases between. Looked up from germline, CDR1 is LGHNA and CDR2 is YSLEER. CDR3 length equals 17 residues. Here the CDR3 DNA reads TGCGCCAGCAGCCACAGTAGAGGACGGGAGAAATACAATGAGCAGTTCTTC. This codes for CASSHSRGREKYNEQFF.

The chain joins TRBV11-3 to TRBJ1-5, with 9 bases lining up with TRBD1. Germline-derived CDR1 and CDR2 are SGHNT and YENEEA. This CDR3 is built from 18 residues. V shed 5 bases, J shed 0 bases, and the junction held 11 bases outside the gene matches. CDR3 loop: CASSPKDRGLNSNQPQHF. The CDR3 bases are TGTGCCAGCAGCCCCAAGGACAGGGGATTAAATAGCAATCAGCCCCAGCATTTT.

The rearrangement links TRBV13 to TRBJ2-7; 7 bases are shared with TRBD2. The trim removed 1 base at V and 4 bases at J, leaving 4 bases unmatched. The CDR3 is 14 residues long. The germline V gene has CDR1 PRHDT and CDR2 FYEKMQ (reference sequence). In DNA, the CDR3 is TGTGCCAGCAGCTTAGAGCGGGATAGGTACGAGCAGTACTTC. Translating gives CASSLERDRYEQYF.

The CDR3 region has the DNA TGTGCCAGCAGTGACCGGACAGGGCACCTACAAGAGACCCAGTACTTC. This sequence encodes CASSDRTGHLQETQYF. This chain connects TRBV2 to TRBJ2-5; 8 nucleotides match TRBD1. The J segment lost 2 bases and the V segment lost 3 bases, leaving 8 bases of the junction unmatched. CDR1 and CDR2 from the germline V gene are SNHLY and FYNNEI. The CDR3 is 16 residues long.

This clone has only one observation. The rearrangement links TRBV7-9 to TRBJ2-7; tentatively, D is TRBD2 (5 bases). V was trimmed by 6 bases and J by 7 bases, leaving 13 bases between them. CDR3 length equals 12 residues. The germline gives CDR1 SEHNR, CDR2 FQNEAQ (reference sequence). The CDR3 sequence is CASRREPGEQYF. CDR3 nucleotide sequence: TGTGCCAGCAGAAGGGAGCCGGGGGAGCAGTACTTC.

The chain employs TRBV11-2 and TRBJ2-2; D ambiguous. This CDR3 is built from 12 residues. CDR1 SGHAT and CDR2 FQNNGV come from the germline V gene. With 5 bases removed from V and 5 bases from J, the gap between germline ends came to 6 bases. This CDR3 reads CASSLWTGELFF. The CDR3, as DNA: TGTGCCAGCAGCCTTTGGACCGGGGAGCTGTTTTTT.

The V and J genes are TRBV5-1 and TRBJ2-1; 9 positions match TRBD1. CDR3 length equals 15 residues. Per the germline V gene, CDR1 is SGHRS and CDR2 is YFSETQ. V gave up 4 bases and J gave up 7 bases; unmatched junction bases: 9. CDR3 in amino acids: CASSPAGTGRNEQFF. In DNA form, the CDR3 reads TGCGCCAGCAGCCCCGCCGGGACAGGGAGAAATGAGCAGTTCTTC. The variable domain in full, with the rest retrieved from reference TRBV5-1 and TRBJ2-1, is KAGVTQTPRYLIKTRGQQVTLSCSPISGHRSVSWYQQTPGQGLQFLFEYFSETQRNKGNFPGRFSGRQFSNSRSEMNVSTLELGDSALYLCASSPAGTGRNEQFFGPGTRLTVL.

The V and J genes are TRBV4-1 and TRBJ2-7; 7 nucleotides align to TRBD1. The CDR3 is 15 amino acids. J gave up 2 bases and V 5 bases, and 9 bases lay outside the gene matches. Germline CDR1 is MGHRA and CDR2 is YSYEKL. The DNA for the CDR3 is TGCGCCAGCAGCTTAATGATTCAGGGGGCCTACGAGCAGTACTTC. This gives the protein CASSLMIQGAYEQYF.

The chain links TRBV4-2 to TRBJ1-3, with D uncertain. The CDR3 is 18 residues long. Trimming left V 1 base short and J 0 bases short, with 16 bases between. Germline lookup yields CDR1 LGHNA and CDR2 YNFKEQ. The CDR3 DNA is TGTGCCAGCAGCCAAGTTTATGGGCAGGCGAACTCTGGAAACACCATATATTTT. Residues: CASSQVYGQANSGNTIYF.